These T cell receptor beta chains were read from a single sample in a study of blood T cell repertoires in COVID-19. The table came from immunoSEQ multiplex PCR; TCRdb's copy has only in-frame clones and leaves some out. The sample yields a few hundred thousand clones, approximately 86% seen once. Sequencing used peripheral blood. These receptors were collected from a young man with active or convalescent COVID-19. Each CDR3 is given with its conserved first and last residue. Fields, in order: CDR3 protein, CDR3 DNA, clone size, D gene, V gene, J gene. The D gene is left open where the match is weak. Only part of the rows carry a size: once, few, many, or a class if the clone is expanded.

cdr3_aa: CASTSSGGATGELFF; cdr3_nt: TGTGCCAGTACTTCCTCGGGAGGTGCAACCGGGGAGCTGTTTTTT; clone_size: NA; d_call: TRBD2; v_call: TRBV19; j_call: TRBJ2-2
cdr3_aa: CASSLWLANTGELFF; cdr3_nt: TGTGCCAGCAGCTTATGGCTAGCGAACACCGGGGAGCTGTTTTTT; clone_size: NA; d_call: NA; v_call: TRBV7-2; j_call: TRBJ2-2
cdr3_aa: CASSPRQGLGEQYF; cdr3_nt: TGTGCCAGCAGTCCGAGGCAGGGTTTGGGCGAGCAGTACTTC; clone_size: once; d_call: NA; v_call: TRBV7-9; j_call: TRBJ2-7
cdr3_aa: CASSIRTETYEQYF; cdr3_nt: TGTGCCAGCTCAATACGGACAGAGACCTACGAGCAGTACTTC; clone_size: NA; d_call: NA; v_call: TRBV18; j_call: TRBJ2-7
cdr3_aa: CSASHELGTF; cdr3_nt: TGCAGTGCTAGTCACGAGCTCGGCACCTTC; clone_size: NA; d_call: NA; v_call: TRBV20-1; j_call: TRBJ1-2
cdr3_aa: CASSLLGQDSYEQYF; cdr3_nt: TGTGCCAGCAGCCTCCTGGGGCAGGACTCCTACGAGCAGTACTTC; clone_size: NA; d_call: NA; v_call: TRBV5-5; j_call: TRBJ2-7
cdr3_aa: CASSLGTGDSNQPQHF; cdr3_nt: TGTGCCAGCAGTTTGGGGACAGGAGATAGCAATCAGCCCCAGCATTTT; clone_size: NA; d_call: TRBD1; v_call: TRBV6-6; j_call: TRBJ1-5
cdr3_aa: CASSFRGGEGDTQYF; cdr3_nt: TGTGCCAGCAGCTTTAGAGGGGGCGAGGGAGATACGCAGTATTTT; clone_size: NA; d_call: TRBD1; v_call: TRBV5-6; j_call: TRBJ2-3
cdr3_aa: CASSRTGGKTNEKLFF; cdr3_nt: TGTGCCAGCAGCCGTACAGGGGGGAAGACTAATGAAAAACTGTTTTTT; clone_size: NA; d_call: TRBD1; v_call: TRBV13; j_call: TRBJ1-4
cdr3_aa: CASSHRDTLNTEAFF; cdr3_nt: TGTGCCAGCAGCCACCGGGACACCCTGAACACTGAAGCTTTCTTT; clone_size: NA; d_call: NA; v_call: TRBV3-1/TRBV3-2; j_call: TRBJ1-1
cdr3_aa: CASSEMIYQGLPQHF; cdr3_nt: TGTGCCAGCAGTGAAATGATTTACCAGGGCTTGCCCCAGCATTTT; clone_size: NA; d_call: NA; v_call: TRBV2; j_call: TRBJ1-5
cdr3_aa: CSVDLSGTDYGYTF; cdr3_nt: TGCAGCGTTGATTTATCCGGGACAGACTATGGCTACACCTTC; clone_size: NA; d_call: TRBD1; v_call: TRBV29-1; j_call: TRBJ1-2
cdr3_aa: CSVGARIGLENTEAFF; cdr3_nt: TGCAGCGTGGGAGCTAGAATCGGACTGGAGAACACTGAAGCTTTCTTT; clone_size: NA; d_call: NA; v_call: TRBV29-1; j_call: TRBJ1-1
cdr3_aa: CASSQGRQGWDYGYTF; cdr3_nt: TGTGCCAGCAGCCAAGGACGACAGGGCTGGGACTATGGCTACACCTTC; clone_size: NA; d_call: TRBD1; v_call: TRBV14; j_call: TRBJ1-2
cdr3_aa: CATSDSPGSRFEQFF; cdr3_nt: TGTGCCACCAGTGATTCCCCGGGGTCTCGGTTTGAGCAGTTCTTC; clone_size: NA; d_call: NA; v_call: TRBV24-1; j_call: TRBJ2-1
cdr3_aa: CASSPGGRTTTGELFF; cdr3_nt: TGTGCCAGCAGCCCTGGCGGGAGAACCACTACCGGGGAGCTGTTTTTT; clone_size: NA; d_call: TRBD2; v_call: TRBV11-3; j_call: TRBJ2-2
cdr3_aa: CASSERGTGQPQHF; cdr3_nt: TGTGCCAGCAGTGAAAGGGGGACCGGTCAGCCCCAGCATTTT; clone_size: NA; d_call: NA; v_call: TRBV25-1; j_call: TRBJ1-5
cdr3_aa: CASSLRGLGLSNQPQHF; cdr3_nt: TGTGCCAGCAGTCTCCGGGGTCTGGGGTTAAGCAATCAGCCCCAGCATTTT; clone_size: NA; d_call: NA; v_call: TRBV6-6; j_call: TRBJ1-5
cdr3_aa: CASSSGWAGGSHGQPQHF; cdr3_nt: TGTGCCAGCAGCTCTGGGTGGGCCGGGGGGTCCCACGGCCAGCCCCAGCATTTT; clone_size: NA; d_call: NA; v_call: TRBV7-9; j_call: TRBJ1-5
cdr3_aa: CASSLVQGVETQYF; cdr3_nt: TGTGCCAGCAGCTTAGTACAGGGAGTAGAGACCCAGTACTTC; clone_size: NA; d_call: NA; v_call: TRBV7-9; j_call: TRBJ2-5
cdr3_aa: CATSEAGPSYEQYF; cdr3_nt: TGTGCCACCAGTGAGGCGGGACCTTCCTACGAGCAGTACTTC; clone_size: NA; d_call: NA; v_call: TRBV24-1; j_call: TRBJ2-7
cdr3_aa: CASSFFGEAGAWNEQFF; cdr3_nt: TGTGCCAGCAGCTTTTTCGGGGAGGCGGGAGCTTGGAATGAGCAGTTCTTC; clone_size: NA; d_call: TRBD2; v_call: TRBV11-2; j_call: TRBJ2-1
cdr3_aa: CASSPEAQRGYQETQYF; cdr3_nt: TGCGCCAGCAGCCCGGAGGCCCAGCGGGGGTACCAAGAGACCCAGTACTTC; clone_size: NA; d_call: TRBD2; v_call: TRBV5-1; j_call: TRBJ2-5
cdr3_aa: CASSFRRGPNTGELFF; cdr3_nt: TGCGCCAGCAGCTTCCGGCGGGGGCCGAACACCGGGGAGCTGTTTTTT; clone_size: NA; d_call: NA; v_call: TRBV5-1; j_call: TRBJ2-2
cdr3_aa: CASSLGAQNTGELFF; cdr3_nt: TGTGCCAGCAGCCTTGGGGCCCAAAACACCGGGGAGCTGTTTTTT; clone_size: few; d_call: NA; v_call: TRBV9; j_call: TRBJ2-2
cdr3_aa: CASSPYYNNSPLHF; cdr3_nt: TGTGCCAGCAGCCCATACTACAACAATTCACCCCTCCACTTT; clone_size: NA; d_call: NA; v_call: TRBV6-4; j_call: TRBJ1-6
cdr3_aa: CASTYRGRDSPLHF; cdr3_nt: TGTGCCAGCACCTACAGGGGGAGGGATTCACCCCTCCACTTT; clone_size: NA; d_call: TRBD1; v_call: TRBV6-5; j_call: TRBJ1-6
cdr3_aa: CASSDPGRQGNWFF; cdr3_nt: TGTGCCAGCAGTGATCCAGGGAGACAGGGAAATTGGTTCTTC; clone_size: once; d_call: TRBD1; v_call: TRBV2; j_call: TRBJ2-1
cdr3_aa: CASSPDPVGAQETQYF; cdr3_nt: TGTGCCAGCAGCCCGGATCCGGTAGGGGCGCAAGAGACCCAGTACTTC; clone_size: NA; d_call: NA; v_call: TRBV3-1/TRBV3-2; j_call: TRBJ2-5
cdr3_aa: CASSYSRLATDTQYF; cdr3_nt: TGTGCCAGCAGTTATTCGCGACTTGCCACAGATACGCAGTATTTT; clone_size: NA; d_call: NA; v_call: TRBV6-2/TRBV6-3; j_call: TRBJ2-3
cdr3_aa: CASSQKYRGPTEAFF; cdr3_nt: TGTGCCAGCAGCCAAAAATACAGGGGGCCCACTGAAGCTTTCTTT; clone_size: NA; d_call: TRBD1; v_call: TRBV16; j_call: TRBJ1-1
cdr3_aa: CASSLGLTGGSSRETQYF; cdr3_nt: TGTGCCAGCAGCTTGGGCCTTACCGGCGGGTCTTCGCGAGAGACCCAGTACTTC; clone_size: NA; d_call: NA; v_call: TRBV5-8; j_call: TRBJ2-5